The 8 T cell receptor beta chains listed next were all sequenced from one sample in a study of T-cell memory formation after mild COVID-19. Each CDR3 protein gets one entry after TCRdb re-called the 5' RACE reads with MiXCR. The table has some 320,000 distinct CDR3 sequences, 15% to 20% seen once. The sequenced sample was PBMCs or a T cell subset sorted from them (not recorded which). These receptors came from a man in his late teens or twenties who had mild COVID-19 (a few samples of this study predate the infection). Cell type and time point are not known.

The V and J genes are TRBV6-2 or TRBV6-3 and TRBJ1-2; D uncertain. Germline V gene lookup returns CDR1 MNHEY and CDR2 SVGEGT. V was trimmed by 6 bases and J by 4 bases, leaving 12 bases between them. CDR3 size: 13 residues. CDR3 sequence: CASRLDGSYGYTF. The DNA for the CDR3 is TGTGCCAGCAGATTGGACGGTAGCTATGGCTACACCTTC.

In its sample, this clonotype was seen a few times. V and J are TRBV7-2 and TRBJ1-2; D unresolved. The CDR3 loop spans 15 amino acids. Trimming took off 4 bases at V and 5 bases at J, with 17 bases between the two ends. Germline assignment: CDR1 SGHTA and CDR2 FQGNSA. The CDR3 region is CASSYTVGTSYGYTF. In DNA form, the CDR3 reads TGTGCCAGCAGCTATACAGTGGGCACCAGTTATGGCTACACCTTC. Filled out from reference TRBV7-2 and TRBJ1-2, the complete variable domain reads GAGVSQSPSNKVTEKGKDVELRCDPISGHTALYWYRQSLGQGLEFLIYFQGNSAPDKSGLPSDRFSAERTGGSVSTLTIQRTQQEDSAVYLCASSYTVGTSYGYTFGSGTRLTVV.

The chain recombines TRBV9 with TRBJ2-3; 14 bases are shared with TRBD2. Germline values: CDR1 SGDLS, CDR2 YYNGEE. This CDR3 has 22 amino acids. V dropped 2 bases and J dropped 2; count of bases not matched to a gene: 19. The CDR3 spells CASSVATSRPGLAGDVTDTQYF. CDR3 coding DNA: TGTGCCAGCAGCGTGGCAACAAGCCGACCGGGACTAGCGGGGGATGTCACAGATACGCAGTATTTT.

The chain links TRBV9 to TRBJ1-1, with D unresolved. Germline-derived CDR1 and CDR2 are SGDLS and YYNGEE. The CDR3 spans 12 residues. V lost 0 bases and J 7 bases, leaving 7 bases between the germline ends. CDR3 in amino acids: CASSVVTGEAFF. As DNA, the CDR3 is TGTGCCAGCAGCGTAGTGACGGGTGAAGCTTTCTTT.

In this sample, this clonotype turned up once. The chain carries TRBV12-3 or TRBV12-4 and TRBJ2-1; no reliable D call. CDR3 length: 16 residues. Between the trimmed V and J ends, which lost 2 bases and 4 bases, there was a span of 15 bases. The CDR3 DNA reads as TGTGCCAGCAGTTTAAACCCCAGCGTCGAGTACAATGAGCAGTTCTTC. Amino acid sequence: CASSLNPSVEYNEQFF.

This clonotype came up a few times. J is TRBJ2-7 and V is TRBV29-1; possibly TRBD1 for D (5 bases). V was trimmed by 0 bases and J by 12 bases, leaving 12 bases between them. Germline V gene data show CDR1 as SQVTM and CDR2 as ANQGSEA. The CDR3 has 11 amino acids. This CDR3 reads CSVEDYGARYF. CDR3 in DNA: TGCAGCGTTGAAGATTATGGGGCTCGGTACTTC.

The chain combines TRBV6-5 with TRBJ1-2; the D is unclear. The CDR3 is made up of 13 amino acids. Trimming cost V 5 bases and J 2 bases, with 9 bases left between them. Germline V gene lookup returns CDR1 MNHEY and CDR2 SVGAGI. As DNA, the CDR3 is TGTGCCAGCAGTATAAGTGGCAACTATGGCTACACCTTC. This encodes CASSISGNYGYTF.

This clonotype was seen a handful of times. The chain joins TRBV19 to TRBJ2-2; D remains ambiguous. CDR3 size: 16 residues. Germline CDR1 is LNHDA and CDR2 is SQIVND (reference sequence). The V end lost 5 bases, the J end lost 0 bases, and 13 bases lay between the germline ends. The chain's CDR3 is CASSPTTPTNTGELFF. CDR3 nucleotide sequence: TGTGCCAGTAGTCCAACGACTCCCACGAACACCGGGGAGCTGTTTTTT. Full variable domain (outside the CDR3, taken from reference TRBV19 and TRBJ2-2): DGGITQSPKYLFRKEGQNVTLSCEQNLNHDAMYWYRQDPGQGLRLIYYSQIVNDFQKGDIAEGYSVSREKKESFPLTVTSAQKNPTAFYLCASSPTTPTNTGELFFGEGSRLTVL.